A selection of T cell receptor beta chains follows, all from one sample in a study of cytomegalovirus exposure and HLA in healthy donors. Data came from immunoSEQ multiplex PCR; TCRdb stores just in-frame clones and leaves some out. The table shows fewer than 250,000 clones, with about 89% occurring only once. Sequencing was done on a sample of PBMCs. These receptors originate from a man aged 30 to 45 in good health and CMV-seronegative. Each CDR3 is given with its conserved first and last residue.

>TRBJ1-6|14|TRBV2
CAGTPGQENSPLHF
>TRBJ1-1|14|TRBV5-6
CASSLVRSNTEAFF
>TRBJ1-5|15|TRBV11-3
CASSRPTYSNQPQHF
>TRBJ1-1|16|TRBV7-9
CASSLGGTNMNTEAFF
>TRBJ2-7|15|TRBV7-2
CASSLGTGAIGEQYF
>TRBJ1-1|14|TRBV19
CASSIGRLNTEAFF
>TRBJ2-3|14|TRBV19
CATDPSDGRDTQYF
>TRBJ2-7|11|TRBV29-1
CSAGTTNEQYF
>TRBJ2-2|13|TRBV7-9
CASTGSGAGELFF
>TRBJ2-5|15|TRBV19
CASSIPGSLKETQYF
>TRBJ2-2|14|TRBV6-5
CASRGTSGSGELFF
>TRBJ1-2|12|TRBV30
CAWSAGTYGYTF
>TRBJ2-7|12|TRBV6-1
CASSARRYEQYF
>TRBJ2-1|14|TRBV7-9
CAREAAGEYNEQFF
>TRBJ2-7|15|TRBV2
CASSEQARGRYEQYF
>TRBJ2-1|14|TRBV6-5
CASIRDRTYNEQFF